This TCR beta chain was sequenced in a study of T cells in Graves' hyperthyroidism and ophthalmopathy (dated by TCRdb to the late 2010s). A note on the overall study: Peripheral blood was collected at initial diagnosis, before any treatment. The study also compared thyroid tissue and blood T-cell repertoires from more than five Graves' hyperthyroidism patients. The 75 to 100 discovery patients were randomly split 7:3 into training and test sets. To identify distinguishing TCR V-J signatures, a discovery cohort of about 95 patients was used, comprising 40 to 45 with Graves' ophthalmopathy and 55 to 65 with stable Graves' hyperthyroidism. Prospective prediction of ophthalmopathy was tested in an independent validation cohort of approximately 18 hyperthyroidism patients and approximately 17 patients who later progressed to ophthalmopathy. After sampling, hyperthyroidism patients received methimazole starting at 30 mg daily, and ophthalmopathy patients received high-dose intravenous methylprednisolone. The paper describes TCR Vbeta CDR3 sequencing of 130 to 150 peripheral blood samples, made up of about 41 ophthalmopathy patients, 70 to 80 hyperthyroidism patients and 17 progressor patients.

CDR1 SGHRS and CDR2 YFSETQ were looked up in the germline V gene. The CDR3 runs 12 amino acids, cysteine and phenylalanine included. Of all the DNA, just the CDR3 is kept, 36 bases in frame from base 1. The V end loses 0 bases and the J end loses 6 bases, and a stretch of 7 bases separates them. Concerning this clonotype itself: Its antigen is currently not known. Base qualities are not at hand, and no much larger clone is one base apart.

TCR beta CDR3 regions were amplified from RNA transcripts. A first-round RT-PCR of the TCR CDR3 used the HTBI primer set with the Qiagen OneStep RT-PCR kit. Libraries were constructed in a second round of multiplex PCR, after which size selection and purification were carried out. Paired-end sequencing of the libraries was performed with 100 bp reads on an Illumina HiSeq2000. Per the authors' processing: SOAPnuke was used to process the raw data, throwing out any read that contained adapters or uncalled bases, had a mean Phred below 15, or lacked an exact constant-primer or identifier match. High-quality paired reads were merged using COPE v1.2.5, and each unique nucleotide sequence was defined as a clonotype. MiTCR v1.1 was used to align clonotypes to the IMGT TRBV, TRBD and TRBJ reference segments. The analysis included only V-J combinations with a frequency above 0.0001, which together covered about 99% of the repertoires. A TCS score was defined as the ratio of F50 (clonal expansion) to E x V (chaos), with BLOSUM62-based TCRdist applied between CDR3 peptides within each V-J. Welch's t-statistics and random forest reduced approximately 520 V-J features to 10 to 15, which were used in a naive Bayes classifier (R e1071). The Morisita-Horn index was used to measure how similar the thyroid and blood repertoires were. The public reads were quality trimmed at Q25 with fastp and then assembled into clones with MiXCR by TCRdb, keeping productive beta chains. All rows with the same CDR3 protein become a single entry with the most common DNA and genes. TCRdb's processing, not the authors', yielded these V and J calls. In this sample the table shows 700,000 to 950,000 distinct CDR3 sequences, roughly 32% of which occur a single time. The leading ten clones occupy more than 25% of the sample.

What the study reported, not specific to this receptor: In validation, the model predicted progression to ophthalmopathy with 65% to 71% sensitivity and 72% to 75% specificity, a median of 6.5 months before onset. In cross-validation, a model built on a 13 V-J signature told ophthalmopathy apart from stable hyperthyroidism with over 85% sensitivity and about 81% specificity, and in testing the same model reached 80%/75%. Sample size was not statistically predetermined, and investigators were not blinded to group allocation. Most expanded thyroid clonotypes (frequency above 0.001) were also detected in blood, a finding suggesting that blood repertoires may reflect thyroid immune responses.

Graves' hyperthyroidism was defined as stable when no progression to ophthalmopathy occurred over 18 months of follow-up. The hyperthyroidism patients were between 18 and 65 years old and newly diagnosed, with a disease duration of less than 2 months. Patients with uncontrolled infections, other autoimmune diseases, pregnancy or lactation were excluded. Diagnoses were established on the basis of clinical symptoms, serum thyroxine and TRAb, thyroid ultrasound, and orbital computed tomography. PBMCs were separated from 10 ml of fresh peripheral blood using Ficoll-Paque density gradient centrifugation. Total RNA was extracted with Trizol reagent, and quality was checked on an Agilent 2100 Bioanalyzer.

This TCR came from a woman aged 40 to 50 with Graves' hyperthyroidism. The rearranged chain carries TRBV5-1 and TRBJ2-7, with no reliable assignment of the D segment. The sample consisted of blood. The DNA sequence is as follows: TGCGCCAGCAGCTTGGTCCCCCTCGAGCAGTACTTC. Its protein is CASSLVPLEQYF. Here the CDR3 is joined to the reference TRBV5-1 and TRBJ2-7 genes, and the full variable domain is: KAGVTQTPRYLIKTRGQQVTLSCSPISGHRSVSWYQQTPGQGLQFLFEYFSETQRNKGNFPGRFSGRQFSNSRSEMNVSTLELGDSALYLCASSLVPLEQYFGPGTRLTVT.